The 10 T cell receptor beta chains below were found in one sample sequenced in a study of Graves' ophthalmopathy and Graves' hyperthyroidism (dated by TCRdb to 2016 to 2019). Reads for this sample came from an Illumina HiSeq 2000. For repertoire sequencing, TCR beta CDR3 regions were amplified from RNA transcripts. A first-round RT-PCR used HTBI primers with the Qiagen OneStep RT-PCR kit, followed by a second-round multiplex PCR, size selection and purification. TCRdb redid the processing of the public reads, applying fastp at Q25 and MiXCR, and retained in-frame beta chains. Rows with a matching CDR3 protein are joined into one entry that keeps the most common DNA and genes. The sample records some 1.1 million distinct CDR3 sequences, roughly two fifths of which are singletons. 8.5% to 14% of the sample is held by the ten biggest clonotypes. The material sequenced was peripheral blood or thyroid tissue (not recorded which). The receptors derive from an adult man with Graves' hyperthyroidism.

This clonotype was recorded once. The V and J genes are TRBV29-1 and TRBJ1-5, with D possibly being TRBD1 (5 bases). Germline assignment: CDR1 SQVTM and CDR2 ANQGSEA. The length of the CDR3 is 12 residues. V lost 6 bases, J lost 3 bases, and 9 bases lay in between. CDR3 DNA: TGCAGCGTGGCGGGGCCCAATCAGCCCCAGCATTTT. This sequence encodes CSVAGPNQPQHF.

This chain connects TRBV29-1 to TRBJ2-5; 7 nucleotides align to TRBD1. Germline lookup yields CDR1 SQVTM and CDR2 ANQGSEA. With V trimmed by 7 bases and J by 9 bases, 8 bases remained unmatched. The CDR3 length is 11 residues. The CDR3 sequence: CSDTTGYAQYF. The CDR3 DNA reads as TGCAGCGATACGACAGGGTACGCCCAGTACTTC.

This clonotype has only a few counts. The rearrangement joins TRBV7-9 to TRBJ1-5; D not resolved. This CDR3 contains 13 residues. V was shortened by 6 bases and J by 4 bases, with 10 bases between the two germline ends. Germline V gives CDR1 SEHNR, CDR2 FQNEAQ (reference sequence). CDR3 amino acids: CASRGGENQPQHF. As DNA, the CDR3 is TGTGCCAGCAGGGGCGGGGAGAATCAGCCCCAGCATTTT.

This clonotype was detected many times. The V and J genes are TRBV19 and TRBJ1-1; TRBD1 agrees at 7 bases. The CDR3 has 12 amino acids. CDR1 is LNHDA and CDR2 is SQIVND in the germline V gene (reference sequence). The ends lost 8 bases at V and 6 bases at J; junction bases unmatched: 6. The CDR3 reads CASSTGESEAFF. CDR3 bases: TGTGCCAGTTCTACAGGGGAATCTGAAGCTTTCTTT.

The V and J genes are TRBV19 and TRBJ2-5, with D tentatively TRBD1 or TRBD2 (5 bases each). Germline assignment: CDR1 LNHDA and CDR2 SQIVND (reference sequence). Trimming removed 4 bases at V and 1 base at J, with 13 bases between. The CDR3 is 15 amino acids. The chain's CDR3 is CASSKSRDRQETQYF. For the CDR3, the DNA is TGTGCCAGTAGTAAATCACGGGACCGCCAAGAGACCCAGTACTTC.

Worth noting for this clonotype: A much larger clonotype is one base distant, so this may be a read error. The rearrangement links TRBV5-1 to TRBJ2-5; no firm D call. CDR1 and CDR2 (germline): SGHRS, YFSETQ. Trimming cost V 0 bases and J 1 base, with 10 bases left between them. The CDR3 sequence is 15 residues long. The CDR3 spells CASSLADGFQETQYF. CDR3 bases: TGCGCCAGCAGCTTGGCCGATGGGTTCCAAGAGACCCAGTACTTC. The variable domain in full, completed from reference TRBV5-1 and TRBJ2-5, reads KAGVTQTPRYLIKTRGQQVTLSCSPISGHRSVSWYQQTPGQGLQFLFEYFSETQRNKGNFPGRFSGRQFSNSRSEMNVSTLELGDSALYLCASSLADGFQETQYFGPGTRLLVL.

The chain joins TRBV7-6 to TRBJ2-5, with D perhaps TRBD2 (6 bases). CDR3 size: 14 residues. Germline CDR1 is SGHVS and CDR2 is FNYEAQ. The germline V and J ends were trimmed by 7 bases and 4 bases, with 16 bases remaining between them. CDR3 sequence (DNA): TGTGCCAGCAACGGAGGAGGAGGGCCAGAGACCCAGTACTTC. Residues: CASNGGGGPETQYF.

The chain recombines TRBV7-9 with TRBJ1-1, with D possibly matching TRBD1 (6 bases). V was trimmed by 6 bases and J by 11 bases, leaving 19 bases between them. From germline, CDR1 is SEHNR and CDR2 FQNEAQ (reference sequence). The CDR3 length is 13 residues. The CDR3 is CASRYAGASVAFF. The CDR3, as DNA: TGTGCCAGCAGGTATGCAGGGGCCTCCGTGGCTTTCTTT. Based on the CDR3 plus reference TRBV7-9 and TRBJ1-1, the full variable domain is DTGVSQNPRHKITKRGQNVTFRCDPISEHNRLYWYRQTLGQGPEFLTYFQNEAQLEKSRLLSDRFSAERPKGSFSTLEIQRTEQGDSAMYLCASRYAGASVAFFGQGTRLTVV.

This clonotype was picked up a small number of times. The J gene is TRBJ2-6, the V gene TRBV7-6; 10 bases are a match to TRBD1. The V gene's germline CDR1 is SGHVS and CDR2 FNYEAQ. The ends lost 4 bases at V and 0 bases at J; junction bases unmatched: 9. The CDR3 totals 19 residues. CDR3 loop: CASSSGQGPITSGANVLTF. CDR3 DNA sequence: TGTGCCAGCAGCTCGGGACAGGGGCCTATAACCTCTGGGGCCAACGTCCTGACTTTC.

This rearrangement joins TRBV20-1 to TRBJ2-7, with a weak D call TRBD2 (6 bases). The V end was cut by 7 bases, the J end by 5 bases, with 15 bases between. This CDR3 has 12 amino acids. The V gene's germline CDR1 is DFQATT and CDR2 SNEGSKA (reference sequence). The CDR3 DNA follows: TGCAGTGGGGGTGGAGGGTACGACGAGCAGTACTTC. Its protein is CSGGGGYDEQYF.